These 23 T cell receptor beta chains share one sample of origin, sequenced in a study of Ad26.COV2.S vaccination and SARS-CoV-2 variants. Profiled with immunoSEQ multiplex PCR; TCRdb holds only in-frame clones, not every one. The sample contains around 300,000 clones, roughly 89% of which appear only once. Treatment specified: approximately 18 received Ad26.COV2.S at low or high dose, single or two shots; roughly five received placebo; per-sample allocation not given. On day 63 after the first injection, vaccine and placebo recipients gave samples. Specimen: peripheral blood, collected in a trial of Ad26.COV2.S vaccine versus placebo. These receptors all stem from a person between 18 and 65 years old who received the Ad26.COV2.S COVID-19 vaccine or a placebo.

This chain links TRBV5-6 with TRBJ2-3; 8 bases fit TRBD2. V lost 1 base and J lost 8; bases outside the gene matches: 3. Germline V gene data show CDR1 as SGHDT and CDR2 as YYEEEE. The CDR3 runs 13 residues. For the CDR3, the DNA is TGTGCCAGCAGCTTGCGGGAGGGCCGTACGCAGTATTTT. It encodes CASSLREGRTQYF.

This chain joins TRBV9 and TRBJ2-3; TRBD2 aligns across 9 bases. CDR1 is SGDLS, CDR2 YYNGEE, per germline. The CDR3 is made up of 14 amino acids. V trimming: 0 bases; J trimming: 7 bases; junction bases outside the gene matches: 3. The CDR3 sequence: CASSVVAGENTQYF. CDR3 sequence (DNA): TGTGCCAGCAGCGTAGTAGCGGGGGAGAATACGCAGTATTTT.

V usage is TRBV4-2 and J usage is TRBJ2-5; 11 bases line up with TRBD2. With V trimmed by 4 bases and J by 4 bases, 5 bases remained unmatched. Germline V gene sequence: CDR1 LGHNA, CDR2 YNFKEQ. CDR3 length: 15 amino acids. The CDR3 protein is CASSLDLAGGETQYF. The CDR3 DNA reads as TGTGCCAGCAGCCTCGACCTAGCGGGAGGAGAGACCCAGTACTTC.

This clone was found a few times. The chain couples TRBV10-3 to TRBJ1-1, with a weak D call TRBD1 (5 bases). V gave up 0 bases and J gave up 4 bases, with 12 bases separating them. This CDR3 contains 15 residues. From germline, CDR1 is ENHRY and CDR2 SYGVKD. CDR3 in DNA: TGTGCCATCAGTGAGTCGAAGGGGAAGGCCACTGAAGCTTTCTTT. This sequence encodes CAISESKGKATEAFF.

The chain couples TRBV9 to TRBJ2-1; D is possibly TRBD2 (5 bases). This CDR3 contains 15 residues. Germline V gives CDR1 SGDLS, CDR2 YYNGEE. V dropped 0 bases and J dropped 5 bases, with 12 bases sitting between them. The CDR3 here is CASSVGNRGNNEQFF. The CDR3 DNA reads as TGTGCCAGCAGCGTAGGGAATCGGGGAAACAATGAGCAGTTCTTC.

The CDR3 loop reads CASSSTGPNTEAFF. The CDR3 DNA is TGTGCCAGCAGTTCTACAGGACCGAACACTGAAGCTTTCTTT. This chain links TRBV28 with TRBJ1-1; D possibly corresponds to TRBD1 (5 bases). This CDR3 spans 14 amino acids. Germline V lookup: CDR1 MDHEN, CDR2 SYDVKM. V lost 4 bases and J 1 base, leaving 10 bases between the germline ends.

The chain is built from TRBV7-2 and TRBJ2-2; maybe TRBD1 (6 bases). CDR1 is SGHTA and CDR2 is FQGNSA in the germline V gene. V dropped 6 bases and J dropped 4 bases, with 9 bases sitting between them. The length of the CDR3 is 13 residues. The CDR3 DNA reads TGTGCCAGCAGAAAAGGGGGCACCGGGGAGCTGTTTTTT. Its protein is CASRKGGTGELFF.

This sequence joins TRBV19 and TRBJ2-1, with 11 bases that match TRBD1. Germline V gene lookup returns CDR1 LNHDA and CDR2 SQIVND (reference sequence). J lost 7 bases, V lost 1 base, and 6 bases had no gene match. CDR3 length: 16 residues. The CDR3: CASSIVGTGGWNEQFF. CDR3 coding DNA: TGTGCCAGTAGTATAGTCGGGACAGGGGGTTGGAATGAGCAGTTCTTC.

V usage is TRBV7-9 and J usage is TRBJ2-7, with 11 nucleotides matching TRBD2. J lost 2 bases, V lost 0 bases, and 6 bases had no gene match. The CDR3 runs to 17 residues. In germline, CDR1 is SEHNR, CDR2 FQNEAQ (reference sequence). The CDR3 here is CASSLAPRLAGTYEQYF. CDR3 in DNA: TGTGCCAGCAGCTTAGCCCCTCGACTAGCGGGGACCTACGAGCAGTACTTC.

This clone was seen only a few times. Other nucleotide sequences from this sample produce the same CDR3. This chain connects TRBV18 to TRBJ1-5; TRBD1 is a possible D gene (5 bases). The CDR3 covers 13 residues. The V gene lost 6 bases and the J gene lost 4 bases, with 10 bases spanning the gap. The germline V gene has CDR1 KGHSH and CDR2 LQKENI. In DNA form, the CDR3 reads TGTGCCAGCTCTCCGGGGGGGAATCAGCCCCAGCATTTT. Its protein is CASSPGGNQPQHF.

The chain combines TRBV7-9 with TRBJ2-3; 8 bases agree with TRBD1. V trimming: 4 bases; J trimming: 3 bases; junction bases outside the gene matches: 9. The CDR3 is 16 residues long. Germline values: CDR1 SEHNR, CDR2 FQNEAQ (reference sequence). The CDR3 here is CASSSTRTGWTDTQYF. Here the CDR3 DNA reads TGTGCCAGCAGCTCTACCCGGACAGGGTGGACAGATACGCAGTATTTT.

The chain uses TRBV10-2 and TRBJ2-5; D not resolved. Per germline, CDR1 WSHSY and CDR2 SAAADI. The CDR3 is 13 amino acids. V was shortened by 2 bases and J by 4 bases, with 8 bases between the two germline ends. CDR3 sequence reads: CASSEPSRETQYF. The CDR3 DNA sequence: TGCGCCAGCAGTGAGCCTAGTCGAGAGACCCAGTACTTC.

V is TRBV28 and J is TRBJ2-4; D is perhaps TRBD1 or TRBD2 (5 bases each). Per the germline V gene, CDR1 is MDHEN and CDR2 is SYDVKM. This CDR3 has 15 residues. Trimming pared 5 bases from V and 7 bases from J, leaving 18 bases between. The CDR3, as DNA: TGTGCCAGCAGTGGGGGATTTGGGGTGATGAACATTCAGTACTTC. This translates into CASSGGFGVMNIQYF.

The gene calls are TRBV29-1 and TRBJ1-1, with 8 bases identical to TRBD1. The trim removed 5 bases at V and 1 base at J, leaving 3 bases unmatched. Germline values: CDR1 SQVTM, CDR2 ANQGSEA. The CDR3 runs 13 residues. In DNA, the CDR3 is TGCAGCGTTTACGGACAGGGGAACACTGAAGCTTTCTTT. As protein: CSVYGQGNTEAFF. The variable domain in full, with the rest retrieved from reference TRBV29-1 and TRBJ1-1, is SAVISQKPSRDICQRGTSLTIQCQVDSQVTMMFWYRQQPGQSLTLIATANQGSEATYESGFVIDKFPISRPNLTFSTLTVSNMSPEDSSIYLCSVYGQGNTEAFFGQGTRLTVV.

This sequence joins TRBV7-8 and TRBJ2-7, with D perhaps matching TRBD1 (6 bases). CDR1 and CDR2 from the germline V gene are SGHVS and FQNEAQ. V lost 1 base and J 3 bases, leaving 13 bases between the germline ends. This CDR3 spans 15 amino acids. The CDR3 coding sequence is TGTGCCAGCAGCTTAGACCAGGGGCCGGGCTACGAGCAGTACTTC. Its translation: CASSLDQGPGYEQYF.

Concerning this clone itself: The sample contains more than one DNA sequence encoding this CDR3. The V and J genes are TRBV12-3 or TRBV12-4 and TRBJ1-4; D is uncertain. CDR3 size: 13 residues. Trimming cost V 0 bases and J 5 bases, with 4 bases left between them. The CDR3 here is CASSLARNEKLFF. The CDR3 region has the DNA TGTGCCAGCAGTTTAGCAAGAAATGAAAAACTGTTTTTT.

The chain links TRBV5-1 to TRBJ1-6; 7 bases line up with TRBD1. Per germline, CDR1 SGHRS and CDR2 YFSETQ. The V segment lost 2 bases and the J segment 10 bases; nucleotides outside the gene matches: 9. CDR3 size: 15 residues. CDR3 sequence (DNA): TGCGCCAGCAGCTTCGACGGGACAGTAGGCTCACCCCTCCACTTT. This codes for CASSFDGTVGSPLHF.

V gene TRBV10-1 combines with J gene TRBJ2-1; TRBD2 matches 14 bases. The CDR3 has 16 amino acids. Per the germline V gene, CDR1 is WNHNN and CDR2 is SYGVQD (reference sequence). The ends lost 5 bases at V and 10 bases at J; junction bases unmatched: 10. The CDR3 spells CASSNPGTSGSGEQFF. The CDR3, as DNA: TGCGCCAGCAGTAACCCCGGGACTAGCGGGAGCGGGGAGCAGTTCTTC.

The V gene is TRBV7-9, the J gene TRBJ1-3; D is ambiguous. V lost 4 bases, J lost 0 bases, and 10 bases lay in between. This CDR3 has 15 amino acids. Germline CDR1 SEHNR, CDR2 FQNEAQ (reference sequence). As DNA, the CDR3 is TGTGCCAGCAGCTCTCAAGGAGTCTCTGGAAACACCATATATTTT. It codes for CASSSQGVSGNTIYF.

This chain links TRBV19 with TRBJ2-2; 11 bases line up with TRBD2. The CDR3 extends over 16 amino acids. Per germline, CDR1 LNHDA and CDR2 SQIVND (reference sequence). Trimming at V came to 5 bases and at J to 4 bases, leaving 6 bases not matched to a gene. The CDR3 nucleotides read TGTGCCAGTAGTCTTACTAGCGGGAGTGTCACCGGGGAGCTGTTTTTT. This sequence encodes CASSLTSGSVTGELFF.

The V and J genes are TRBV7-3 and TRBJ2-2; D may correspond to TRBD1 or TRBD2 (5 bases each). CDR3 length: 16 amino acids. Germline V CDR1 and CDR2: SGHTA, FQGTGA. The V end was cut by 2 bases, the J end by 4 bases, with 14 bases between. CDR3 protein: CASSLETSGTTGELFF. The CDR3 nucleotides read TGTGCCAGCAGCTTAGAGACGTCTGGGACCACCGGGGAGCTGTTTTTT.

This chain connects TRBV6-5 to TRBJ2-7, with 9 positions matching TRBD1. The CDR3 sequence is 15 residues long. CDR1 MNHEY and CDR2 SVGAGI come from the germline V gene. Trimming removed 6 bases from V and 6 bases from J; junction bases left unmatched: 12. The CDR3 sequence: CASSYRDRASSEQYF. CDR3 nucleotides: TGTGCCAGCAGCTACAGGGACAGGGCCTCCAGCGAGCAGTACTTC.

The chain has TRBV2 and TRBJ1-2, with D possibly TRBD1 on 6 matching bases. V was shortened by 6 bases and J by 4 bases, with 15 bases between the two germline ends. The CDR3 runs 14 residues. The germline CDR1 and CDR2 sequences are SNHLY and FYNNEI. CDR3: CASRGAVGAYGYTF. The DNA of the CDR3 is TGTGCCAGCAGGGGGGCTGTGGGAGCCTATGGCTACACCTTC.